Listed here is a single T cell receptor (beta chain). In the same sample, other DNA sequences code for this CDR3. The sample is drawn from a study of blood T cell repertoires in COVID-19. V was clipped by 3 bases and J by 6 bases, with 8 bases between them. This CDR3 has 11 amino acids. Per the germline V gene, CDR1 is GTSNPN and CDR2 is SVGIG (reference sequence). Seattle patients were enrolled during active infection and followed longitudinally. Generated by immunoSEQ multiplex PCR, the TCRdb table keeps only in-frame clones and is missing some. The repertoire holds 130,000 to 150,000 clones, around 79% seen once, with around 5% in the top ten.

V usage is TRBV30 and J usage is TRBJ1-1; D is unclear. The source material was peripheral blood. This TCR derives from a woman in her 70s with COVID-19, enrolled during active disease. Here the CDR3 reads CAWSVRAEAFF. CDR3 in DNA: TGTGCCTGGAGCGTTCGGGCTGAAGCTTTCTTT.